Listed below are T cell receptor beta chains from one sample, sequenced in a study of T cells in Graves' hyperthyroidism and ophthalmopathy. One entry per CDR3 protein, called by TCRdb with MiXCR from the multiplex PCR reads. The table shows 600,000 to 650,000 distinct CDR3 sequences, with roughly 17% occurring only once. Sequenced: blood. Every receptor here comes from a young woman with Graves' hyperthyroidism. CDR3s include the opening cysteine and the closing phenylalanine or tryptophan. The D gene is left open where the match is weak. Only some rows state a clone size, as once, few, many or a class for expanded clones.

clone_size j_call d_call v_call cdr3_nt cdr3_aa
- TRBJ2-1 TRBD2 TRBV18 TGTGCCAGCTCACATCAGCGGGAGCGTAGGAATGAGCAGTTCTTC CASSHQRERRNEQFF
many TRBJ2-1 - TRBV18 TGTGCCAGCTCACCAGAGGGGGTGAGGAATGAGCAGTTCTTC CASSPEGVRNEQFF
- TRBJ2-1 TRBD2 TRBV4-3 TGCGCCAGCAGCCAAGTGACGAGCGGGAGGGCCAAAAATGAGCAGTTCTTC CASSQVTSGRAKNEQFF
many TRBJ1-2 - TRBV7-2 TGTGCCAGCAGCTTATCCCCCTCCCAGGGTGGCTATGGCTACACCTTC CASSLSPSQGGYGYTF
- TRBJ2-3 - TRBV19 TGTGCCAGTACGCGGACGAGCACAGATACGCAGTATTTT CASTRTSTDTQYF
- TRBJ2-7 - TRBV6-5 TGTGCCAGCAGTTACGACAGGTTAACCTACGAGCAGTACTTC CASSYDRLTYEQYF
few TRBJ2-2 TRBD1 TRBV12-3/TRBV12-4 TGTGCCAGCAGTCCTTCCGGGACAGCGAACACCGGGGAGCTGTTTTTT CASSPSGTANTGELFF
many TRBJ1-1 - TRBV5-1 TGCGCCAGCAGCTTGGCCGGGTCGAACACTGAAGCTTTCTTT CASSLAGSNTEAFF
few TRBJ2-1 - TRBV10-1 TGCGCCAGCAGTGAGGGCAGGGGCCTAATCAATGAGCAGTTCTTC CASSEGRGLINEQFF
- TRBJ2-1 TRBD1 TRBV20-1 TGCAGTGCTAGACTTAGGGGGCTAGTTAGGAATGAGCAGTTCTTC CSARLRGLVRNEQFF
- TRBJ2-1 TRBD2 TRBV20-1 TGCAGTGCTCGGACTAGCGGGGCGTTCAATGAGCAGTTCTTC CSARTSGAFNEQFF
many TRBJ2-1 - TRBV6-2/TRBV6-3 TGTGCCAGCAGTGCCTTTACTAGCTCCTACAATGAGCAGTTCTTC CASSAFTSSYNEQFF
many TRBJ2-3 TRBD2 TRBV7-3 TGTGCCAGCAGCGATTCCCGACTAGCGGGAGTCACAGATACGCAGTATTTT CASSDSRLAGVTDTQYF
many TRBJ1-5 TRBD1 TRBV7-2 TGTGCCAGCAGCCCAGGTTACAGGGGAATAGGCAATCAGCCCCAGCATTTT CASSPGYRGIGNQPQHF
many TRBJ2-7 TRBD2 TRBV28 TGTGCCAGCAGCCGAGCGGGACCCTACGAGCAGTACTTC CASSRAGPYEQYF
- TRBJ1-2 TRBD1 TRBV10-3 TGTGCCATCAGTGGGACAGGCAGATATGGCTACACCTTC CAISGTGRYGYTF
- TRBJ1-2 TRBD1 TRBV20-1 TGCAGTGCTAGCCCCGGACAGGGGTACTATGGCTACACCTTC CSASPGQGYYGYTF
few TRBJ2-7 - TRBV18 TGTGCCAGCTCACCAAAGGGACACCCCTACGAGCAGTACTTC CASSPKGHPYEQYF
few TRBJ1-2 - TRBV5-6 TGTGCCAGCAGCTTCGCCGTAACTCGGGGGGGATCTGGCTACACCTTC CASSFAVTRGGSGYTF
- TRBJ1-3 - TRBV4-2 TGTGCCAGCAGCCAAGATGTATTGGGAAACACCATATATTTT CASSQDVLGNTIYF
- TRBJ2-3 TRBD2 TRBV20-1 TGCAGTGCAGGACTAGCGGGAAATTTTGGTACAGATACGCAGTATTTT CSAGLAGNFGTDTQYF
many TRBJ1-1 TRBD1 TRBV12-3/TRBV12-4 TGTGCCAGCAGTTTAGTACAGGGGTACACTGAAGCTTTCTTT CASSLVQGYTEAFF
few TRBJ1-2 - TRBV5-6 TGTGCCAGCAGCACCCGTCACAGCTCCGATGGCTACACCTTC CASSTRHSSDGYTF
many TRBJ2-2 - TRBV12-3/TRBV12-4 TGTGCCAGCAGTTTCAGGCCTACCCTTGCGCTGTTTTTT CASSFRPTLALFF
many TRBJ1-1 - TRBV28 TGTGCCAGCAGTTTCTTCAGGGGATTGAACACTGAAGCTTTCTTT CASSFFRGLNTEAFF
many TRBJ1-2 - TRBV30 TGTGCCTGGAGTTCCCGGTTTGGCTACACCTTC CAWSSRFGYTF
few TRBJ2-3 - TRBV6-5 TGTGCCAGCAGTTCGCGGACAGGGCGGGGGGTCTGGATCACAGATACGCAGTATTTT CASSSRTGRGVWITDTQYF
many TRBJ2-7 TRBD1 TRBV11-2 TGTGCCAGCAGCTTAGGGGACAGGGTGGAGGAGCAGTACTTC CASSLGDRVEEQYF
few TRBJ2-2 - TRBV4-2 TGTGCCAGCAGCTATCTGGACAAAAACACCGGGGAGCTGTTTTTT CASSYLDKNTGELFF
- TRBJ1-5 - TRBV20-1 TGCAGTGCTAGGAAAAGCAATCAGCCCCAGCATTTT CSARKSNQPQHF
- TRBJ2-7 - TRBV11-2 TGTGCCAGCAGCCCCGGGACAAATACCGAGCAGTACTTC CASSPGTNTEQYF
- TRBJ2-2 TRBD1 TRBV30 TGTGCCTGGAGCAGGAACAGGGGGATCGGGGAGCTGTTTTTT CAWSRNRGIGELFF
- TRBJ2-7 TRBD2 TRBV9 TGTGCCAGCAGCCCTAGAGGACTAGCCGGCTACGAGCAGTACTTC CASSPRGLAGYEQYF
many TRBJ1-2 TRBD1 TRBV28 TGTGCCAGCAGTCCCTACAGGGGATTCAATGGCTACACCTTC CASSPYRGFNGYTF
few TRBJ1-4 - TRBV2 TGTGCCAGCATTAAGGGGAGAGGGGATGAAAAACTGTTTTTT CASIKGRGDEKLFF
many TRBJ1-1 - TRBV7-8 TGTGCCAGCAGCCCCATGTCCATCGCCCAGAACACTGAAGCTTTCTTT CASSPMSIAQNTEAFF
- TRBJ2-7 - TRBV7-2 TGTGCCAGCAGCTTAGGGATACACCCCTCCTACGAGCAGTACTTC CASSLGIHPSYEQYF
many TRBJ2-5 TRBD2 TRBV19 TGTGCCAGTACGACCGGCGGGGGAGAGACCCAGTACTTC CASTTGGGETQYF
many TRBJ1-5 TRBD1 TRBV20-1 TGCAGTGCTAGAAAGGGGACAGGGAGAGATCAGCCCCAGCATTTT CSARKGTGRDQPQHF
few TRBJ2-3 TRBD2 TRBV20-1 TGCAGTGCTATCCCAACTAGCGGGGCTAGCACAGATACGCAGTATTTT CSAIPTSGASTDTQYF
few TRBJ2-2 - TRBV30 TGTGCCTGGAACAGGATCGGGTACACCGGGGAGCTGTTTTTT CAWNRIGYTGELFF
few TRBJ1-2 TRBD1 TRBV10-3 TGTGCCATCAGCGATGGGACAGGTAACTATGGCTACACCTTC CAISDGTGNYGYTF
many TRBJ1-5 - TRBV20-1 TGCAGTGCCGCCCGTGGGGGGCCCCAGCATTTT CSAARGGPQHF
- TRBJ2-1 - TRBV5-1 TGCGCCAGCAGCTCAGGGGGGCCCCATGAGCAGTTCTTC CASSSGGPHEQFF
few TRBJ2-1 TRBD2 TRBV3-1 TGTGCCAGCAGCCAAGTGGTGGCTAGCGGGAGCGGTTCGCTCAATGAGCAGTTCTTC CASSQVVASGSGSLNEQFF
- TRBJ2-7 - TRBV10-3 TGTGCCATCAGTGGGGGAGCCGCCATCTCCTACGAGCAGTACTTC CAISGGAAISYEQYF
many TRBJ1-1 - TRBV5-1 TGCGCCAGCAGCTTGCTTAGCGACACTGAAGCTTTCTTT CASSLLSDTEAFF